The rows below give T cell receptor beta chains drawn from one sample of a study of blood T cell dynamics during melanoma immunotherapy. The method was immunoSEQ multiplex PCR; TCRdb's version includes in-frame clones alone and lacks a portion of them. The sample includes more than 10,000 clones, approximately 84% of them seen just once. The sequencing used blood, collected from a patient treated with checkpoint blockade. The origin of the receptors is a human donor with melanoma. Each CDR3 is given with its conserved first and last residue. A D gene is named only where the DNA matches it firmly. Size tells how often a clone was seen (once, few, many) or the class of an expanded clone, and some rows leave it out.

TRBJ2-7,.,TRBV19,.,CASSTPEAGSYEQYF,TGTGCCAGTAGTACCCCCGAGGCGGGATCCTACGAGCAGTACTTC
TRBJ1-4,.,TRBV18,.,CASSPQAQRGMVEKLFF,TGTGCCAGCTCACCACAAGCCCAAAGAGGGATGGTTGAAAAACTGTTTTTT
TRBJ2-7,.,TRBV15,.,CATSIRPGGTYEQYF,TGTGCCACCAGCATTCGTCCCGGGGGAACCTACGAGCAGTACTTC
TRBJ2-7,.,TRBV6-5,TRBD1,CASSQTGIPYEQYF,TGTGCCAGCAGTCAGACAGGGATCCCCTACGAGCAGTACTTC
TRBJ2-7,.,TRBV4-3,.,CASSQDLQGVYEQYF,TGCGCCAGCAGCCAAGATCTCCAGGGAGTATACGAGCAGTACTTC
TRBJ1-2,few,TRBV4-2,.,CASSLATTALYGYTF,TGTGCCAGCAGCTTAGCGACCACAGCCCTCTATGGCTACACCTTC
TRBJ1-2,.,TRBV7-2,.,CASSKQDFGYGYTF,TGTGCCAGCAGCAAGCAGGACTTTGGCTATGGCTACACCTTC
TRBJ2-1,.,TRBV5-5,.,CASSLTTGGLPGEQFF,TGTGCCAGCAGCTTGACGACAGGTGGCCTTCCAGGTGAGCAGTTCTTC
TRBJ2-5,once,TRBV11-3,TRBD2,CASSRNRLARQETQYF,TGTGCCAGCAGCAGAAATCGACTAGCTCGGCAAGAGACCCAGTACTTC
TRBJ1-1,.,TRBV5-8,TRBD1,CASSFQLGQSLGGNTEAFF,TGTGCCAGCAGCTTCCAATTGGGACAGTCCCTTGGTGGGAACACTGAAGCTTTCTTT
TRBJ1-1,once,TRBV19,.,CASSDDLTVNTEAFF,TGTGCCAGTAGTGACGACCTGACAGTTAACACTGAAGCTTTCTTT
TRBJ2-1,.,TRBV15,.,CATSTSWGGGQETYNEQFF,TGTGCCACCAGCACCTCCTGGGGTGGGGGGCAGGAGACGTACAATGAGCAGTTCTTC
TRBJ2-3,.,TRBV9,TRBD2,CASSAGLAVSTDTQYF,TGTGCCAGCAGCGCCGGACTAGCGGTTAGCACAGATACGCAGTATTTT
TRBJ1-6,few,TRBV6-1,.,CASSEAGAEASPLHF,TGTGCCAGCAGTGAAGCGGGGGCAGAAGCTTCACCCCTCCACTTT
TRBJ1-4,.,TRBV2,TRBD1,CASSQGAEGEKLFF,TGTGCCAGCAGTCAGGGGGCGGAGGGAGAAAAACTGTTTTTT
TRBJ2-7,.,TRBV2,TRBD1,CASSNLDRGYEQYF,TGTGCCAGCAGTAACTTAGACAGGGGGTACGAGCAGTACTTC
TRBJ2-7,medium-sized,TRBV9,.,CASSVGHGSSSYEQYF,TGTGCCAGCAGCGTAGGGCACGGGTCGAGCTCCTACGAGCAGTACTTC
TRBJ2-5,.,TRBV6-1,TRBD2,CASSGRGGEETQYF,TGTGCCAGCAGTGGTCGGGGGGGGGAAGAGACCCAGTACTTC
TRBJ1-5,once,TRBV7-2,.,CASSLAPSTFPNQPQHF,TGTGCCAGCAGCTTAGCCCCCTCTACTTTCCCCAATCAGCCCCAGCATTTT
TRBJ1-2,.,TRBV2,.,CAAHGVTPGGYTF,TGTGCCGCCCACGGAGTAACGCCGGGTGGCTACACCTTC
TRBJ1-2,.,TRBV6-5,.,CASSYGGHGYTF,TGTGCCAGCAGTTACGGAGGACATGGCTACACCTTC
TRBJ1-6,.,TRBV25-1,.,CASRERQTNSPLHF,TGTGCCAGCAGAGAACGACAGACTAATTCACCCCTCCACTTT
TRBJ2-5,.,TRBV29-1,.,CSVARERETQYF,TGCAGCGTTGCCAGGGAGAGAGAGACCCAGTACTTC
TRBJ1-6,.,TRBV28,TRBD1,CASSLRGQGNSPLHF,TGTGCCAGCAGTTTGAGGGGGCAGGGCAATTCACCCCTCCACTTT
TRBJ2-5,.,TRBV4-1,TRBD2,CASSQDGLTSGGARETQYF,TGCGCCAGCAGCCAAGATGGCCTTACTAGCGGGGGGGCCCGAGAGACCCAGTACTTC
TRBJ1-2,.,TRBV6-5,.,CASSPKQGLRGYTF,TGTGCCAGCAGCCCTAAACAGGGTTTGCGCGGCTACACCTTC
TRBJ2-5,.,TRBV30,.,CAWSVNTKETQYF,TGTGCCTGGAGTGTAAACACCAAAGAGACCCAGTACTTC
TRBJ1-5,.,TRBV5-8,.,CASSFRNQPQHF,TGTGCCAGCAGCTTTCGGAATCAGCCCCAGCATTTT
TRBJ1-5,.,TRBV19,.,CASSEGAGSNQPQHF,TGTGCCAGTAGCGAAGGGGCGGGAAGCAATCAGCCCCAGCATTTT
TRBJ1-2,.,TRBV9,TRBD1,CASSPTDRGLNYGYTF,TGTGCCAGCAGCCCGACGGACAGGGGGCTGAACTATGGCTACACCTTC
TRBJ1-1,.,TRBV6-1,TRBD1,CASSGARDRVTNTEAFF,TGTGCCAGCAGTGGCGCCCGGGACAGGGTAACGAACACTGAAGCTTTCTTT
TRBJ2-1,.,TRBV6-5,TRBD2,CASRTSGYNEQFF,TGTGCCAGCCGAACTAGCGGGTACAATGAGCAGTTCTTC